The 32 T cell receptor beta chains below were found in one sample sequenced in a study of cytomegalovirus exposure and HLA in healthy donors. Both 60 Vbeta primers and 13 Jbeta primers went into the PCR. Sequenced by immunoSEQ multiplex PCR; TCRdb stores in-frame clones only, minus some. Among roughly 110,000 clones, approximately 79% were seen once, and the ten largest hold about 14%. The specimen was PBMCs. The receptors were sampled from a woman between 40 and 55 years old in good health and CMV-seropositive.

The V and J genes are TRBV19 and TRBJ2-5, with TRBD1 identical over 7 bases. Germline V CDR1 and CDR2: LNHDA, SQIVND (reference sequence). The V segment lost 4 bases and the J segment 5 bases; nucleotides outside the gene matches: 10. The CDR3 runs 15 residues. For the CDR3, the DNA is TGTGCCAGTAGTACCTATCACAGGGGAGTGGAGACCCAGTACTTC. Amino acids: CASSTYHRGVETQYF.

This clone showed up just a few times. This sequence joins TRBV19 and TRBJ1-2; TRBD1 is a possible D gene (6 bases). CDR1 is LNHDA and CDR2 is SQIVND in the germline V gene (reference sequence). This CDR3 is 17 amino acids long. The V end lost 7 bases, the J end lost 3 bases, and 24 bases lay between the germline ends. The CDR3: CASNPWRGQQKDYGYTF. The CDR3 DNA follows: TGTGCCAGTAACCCCTGGCGAGGACAGCAGAAGGACTATGGCTACACCTTC.

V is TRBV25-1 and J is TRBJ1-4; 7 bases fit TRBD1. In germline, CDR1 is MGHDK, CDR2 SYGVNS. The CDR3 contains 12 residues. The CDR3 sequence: CALGTVNEKLFF. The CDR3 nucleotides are TGTGCTTTGGGGACAGTTAATGAAAAACTGTTTTTT.

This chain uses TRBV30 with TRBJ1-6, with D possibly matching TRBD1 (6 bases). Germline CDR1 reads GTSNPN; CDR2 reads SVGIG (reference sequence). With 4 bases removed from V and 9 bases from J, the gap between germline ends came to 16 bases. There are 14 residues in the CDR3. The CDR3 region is CAWNPGQWGSPLHF. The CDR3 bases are TGTGCCTGGAATCCGGGACAATGGGGTTCACCCCTCCACTTT.

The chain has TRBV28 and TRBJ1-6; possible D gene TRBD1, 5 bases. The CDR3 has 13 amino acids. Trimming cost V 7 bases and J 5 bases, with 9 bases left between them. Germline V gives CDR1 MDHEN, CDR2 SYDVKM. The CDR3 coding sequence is TGTGCCAGCATTGACAGACATAATTCACCCCTCCACTTT. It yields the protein CASIDRHNSPLHF.

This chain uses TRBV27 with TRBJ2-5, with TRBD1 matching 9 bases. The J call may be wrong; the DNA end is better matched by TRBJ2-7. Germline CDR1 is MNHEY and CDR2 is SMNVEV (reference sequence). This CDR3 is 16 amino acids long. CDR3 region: CASSPDWGQGLFEQYF. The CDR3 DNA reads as TGTGCCAGCAGCCCCGATTGGGGACAGGGTTTGTTCGAGCAGTACTTC.

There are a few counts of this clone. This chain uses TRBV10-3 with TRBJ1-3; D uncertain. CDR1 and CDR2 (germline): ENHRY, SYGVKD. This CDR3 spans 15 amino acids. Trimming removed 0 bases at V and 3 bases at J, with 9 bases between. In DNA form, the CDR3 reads TGTGCCATCAGTGAGTCGGTCGGGGATGGAAACACCATATATTTT. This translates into CAISESVGDGNTIYF.

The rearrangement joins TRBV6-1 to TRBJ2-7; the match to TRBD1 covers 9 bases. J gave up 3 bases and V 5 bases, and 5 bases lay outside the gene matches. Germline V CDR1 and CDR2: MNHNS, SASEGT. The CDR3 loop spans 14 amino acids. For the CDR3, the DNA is TGTGCCAGCAGTCGGGACAGGGACGGCTACGAGCAGTACTTC. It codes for CASSRDRDGYEQYF.

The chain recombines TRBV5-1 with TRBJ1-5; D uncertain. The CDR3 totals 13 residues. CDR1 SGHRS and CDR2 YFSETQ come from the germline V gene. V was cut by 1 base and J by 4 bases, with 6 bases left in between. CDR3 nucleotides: TGCGCCAGCAGCTTGAGTCAGAATCAGCCCCAGCATTTT. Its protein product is CASSLSQNQPQHF.

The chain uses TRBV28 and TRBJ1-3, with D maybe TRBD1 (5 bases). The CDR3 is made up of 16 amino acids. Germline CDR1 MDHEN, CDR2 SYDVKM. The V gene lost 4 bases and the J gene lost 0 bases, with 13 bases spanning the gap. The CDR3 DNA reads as TGTGCCAGCAGTTCTCAGACAGTCTTCTCTGGAAACACCATATATTTT. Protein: CASSSQTVFSGNTIYF.

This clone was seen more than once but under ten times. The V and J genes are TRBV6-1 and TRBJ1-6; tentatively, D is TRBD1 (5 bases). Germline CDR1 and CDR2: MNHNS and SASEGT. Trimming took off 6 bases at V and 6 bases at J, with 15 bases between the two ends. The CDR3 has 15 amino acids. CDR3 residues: CASSQGLQPNSPLHF. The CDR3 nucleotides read TGTGCCAGCAGCCAGGGACTGCAACCTAATTCACCCCTCCACTTT.

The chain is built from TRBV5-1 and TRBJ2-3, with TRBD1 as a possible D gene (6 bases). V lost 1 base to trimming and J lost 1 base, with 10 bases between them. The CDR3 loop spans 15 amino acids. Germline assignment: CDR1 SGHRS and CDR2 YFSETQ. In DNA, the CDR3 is TGCGCCAGCAGCTTGACAGGGCTGGGCACAGATACGCAGTATTTT. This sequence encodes CASSLTGLGTDTQYF.

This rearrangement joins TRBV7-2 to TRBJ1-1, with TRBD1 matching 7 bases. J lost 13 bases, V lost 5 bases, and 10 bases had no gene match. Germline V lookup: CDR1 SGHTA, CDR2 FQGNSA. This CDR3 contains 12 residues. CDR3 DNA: TGTGCCAGCAGCCCCGCGACAGGGCGCTATTTCTTT. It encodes CASSPATGRYFF.

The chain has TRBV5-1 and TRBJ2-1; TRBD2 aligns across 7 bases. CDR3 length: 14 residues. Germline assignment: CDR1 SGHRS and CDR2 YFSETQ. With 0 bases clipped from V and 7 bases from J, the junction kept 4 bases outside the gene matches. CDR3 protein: CASSLEREGNEQFF. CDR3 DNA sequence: TGCGCCAGCAGCTTGGAGAGGGAGGGAAATGAGCAGTTCTTC.

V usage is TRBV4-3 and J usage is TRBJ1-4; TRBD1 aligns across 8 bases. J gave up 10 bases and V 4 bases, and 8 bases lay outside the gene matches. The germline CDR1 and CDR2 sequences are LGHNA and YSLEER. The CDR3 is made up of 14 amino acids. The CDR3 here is CASSLGTGGLKLFF. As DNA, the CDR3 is TGCGCCAGCAGCCTTGGGACAGGTGGTTTAAAACTGTTTTTT.

CDR3 DNA: TGTGCCAGCAGCCGTCGACAGGGCGAAGCTTTCTTT. Its protein is CASSRRQGEAFF. V is TRBV4-2 and J is TRBJ1-1, with 7 bases that match TRBD1. CDR1 and CDR2 (germline): LGHNA, YNFKEQ. V was clipped by 4 bases and J by 8 bases; unmatched bases: 4. This CDR3 region has 12 residues.

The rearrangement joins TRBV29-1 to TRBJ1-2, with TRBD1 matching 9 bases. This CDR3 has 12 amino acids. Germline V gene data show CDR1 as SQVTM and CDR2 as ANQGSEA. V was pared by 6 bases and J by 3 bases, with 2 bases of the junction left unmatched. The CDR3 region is CSVRQGDYGYTF. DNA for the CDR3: TGCAGCGTCCGACAGGGGGACTATGGCTACACCTTC.

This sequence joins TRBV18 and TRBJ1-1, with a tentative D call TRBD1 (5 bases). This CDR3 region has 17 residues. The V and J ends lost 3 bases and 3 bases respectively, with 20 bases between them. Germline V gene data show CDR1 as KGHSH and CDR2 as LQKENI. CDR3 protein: CASSPPNKGLRDTEAFF. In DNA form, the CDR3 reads TGTGCCAGCTCACCGCCCAACAAGGGGCTTCGGGACACTGAAGCTTTCTTT.

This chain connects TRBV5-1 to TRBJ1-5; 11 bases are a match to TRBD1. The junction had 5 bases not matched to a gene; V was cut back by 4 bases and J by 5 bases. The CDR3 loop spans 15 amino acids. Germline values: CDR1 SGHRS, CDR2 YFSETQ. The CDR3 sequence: CASSPGQGAHQPQHF. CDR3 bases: TGCGCCAGCAGCCCAGGACAGGGGGCGCATCAGCCCCAGCATTTT.

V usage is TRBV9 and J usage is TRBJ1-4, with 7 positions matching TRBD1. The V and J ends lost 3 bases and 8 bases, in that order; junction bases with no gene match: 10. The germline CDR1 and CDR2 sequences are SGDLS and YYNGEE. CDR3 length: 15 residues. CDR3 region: CASSANDRVGEKLFF. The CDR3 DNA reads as TGTGCCAGCAGCGCCAATGACAGGGTTGGAGAAAAACTGTTTTTT.

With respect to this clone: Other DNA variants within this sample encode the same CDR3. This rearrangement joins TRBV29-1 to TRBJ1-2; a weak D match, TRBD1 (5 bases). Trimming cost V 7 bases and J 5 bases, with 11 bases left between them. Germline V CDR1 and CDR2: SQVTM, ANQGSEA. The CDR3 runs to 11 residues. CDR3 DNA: TGCAGCGCTGGGGGGGGGTATGGCTACACCTTC. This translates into CSAGGGYGYTF.

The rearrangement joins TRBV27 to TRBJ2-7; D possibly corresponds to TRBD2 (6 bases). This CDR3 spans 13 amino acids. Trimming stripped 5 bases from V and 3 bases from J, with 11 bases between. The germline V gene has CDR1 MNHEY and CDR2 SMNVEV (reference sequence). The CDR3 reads CASSLGTFYEQYF. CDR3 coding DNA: TGTGCCAGCAGTCTTGGGACTTTCTACGAGCAGTACTTC.

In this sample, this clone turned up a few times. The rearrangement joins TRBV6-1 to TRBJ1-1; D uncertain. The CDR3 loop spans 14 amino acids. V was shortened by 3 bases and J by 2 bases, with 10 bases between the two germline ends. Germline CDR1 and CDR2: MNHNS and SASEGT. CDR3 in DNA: TGTGCCAGCAGTGATTCCGGGAGAAACACTGAAGCTTTCTTT. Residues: CASSDSGRNTEAFF.

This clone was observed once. CDR3: CASSRRTGGNTEAFF. The CDR3 bases are TGTGCCAGCAGCAGACGGACAGGGGGGAACACTGAAGCTTTCTTT. The rearrangement joins TRBV5-5 to TRBJ1-1; TRBD1 matches 10 bases. This CDR3 has 15 residues. Germline loops: CDR1 SGHKS, CDR2 YYEKEE (reference sequence). The J segment lost 1 base and the V segment lost 4 bases, leaving 4 bases of the junction unmatched.

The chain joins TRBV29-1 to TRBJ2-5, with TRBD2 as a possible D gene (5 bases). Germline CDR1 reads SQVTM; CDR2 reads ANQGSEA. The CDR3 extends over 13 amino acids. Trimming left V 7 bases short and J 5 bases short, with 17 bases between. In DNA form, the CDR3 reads TGCAGCGCACGGGGAGTGGCAGGCGAGACCCAGTACTTC. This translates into CSARGVAGETQYF.

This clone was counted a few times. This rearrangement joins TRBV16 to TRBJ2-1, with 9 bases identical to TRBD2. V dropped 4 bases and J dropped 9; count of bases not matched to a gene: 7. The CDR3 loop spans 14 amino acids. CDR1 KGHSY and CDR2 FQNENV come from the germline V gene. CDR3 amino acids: CASSPQAGGTEQFF. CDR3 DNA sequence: TGTGCCAGCAGCCCACAGGCGGGGGGGACTGAGCAGTTCTTC.

The CDR3 reads CAWRLGNGYTF. The CDR3 DNA sequence: TGTGCCTGGAGACTCGGGAATGGCTACACCTTC. V and J are TRBV30 and TRBJ1-2, with unresolved D. From germline, CDR1 is GTSNPN and CDR2 SVGIG (reference sequence). V was cut by 3 bases and J by 6 bases, with 8 bases left in between. The CDR3 runs to 11 residues.

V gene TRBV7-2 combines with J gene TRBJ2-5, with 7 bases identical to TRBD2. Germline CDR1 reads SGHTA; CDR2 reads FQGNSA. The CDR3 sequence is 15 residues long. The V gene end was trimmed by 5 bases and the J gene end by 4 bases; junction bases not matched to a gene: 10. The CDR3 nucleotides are TGTGCCAGCAGCGCCGGACTAGAGTCCCCAGAGACCCAGTACTTC. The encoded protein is CASSAGLESPETQYF.

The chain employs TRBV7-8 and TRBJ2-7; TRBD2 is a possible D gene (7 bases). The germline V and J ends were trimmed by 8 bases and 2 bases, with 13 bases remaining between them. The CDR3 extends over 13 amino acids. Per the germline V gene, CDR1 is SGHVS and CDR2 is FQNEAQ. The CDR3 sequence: CASSVGGAYEQYF. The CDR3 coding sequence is TGTGCCAGCTCAGTAGGGGGGGCCTACGAGCAGTACTTC.

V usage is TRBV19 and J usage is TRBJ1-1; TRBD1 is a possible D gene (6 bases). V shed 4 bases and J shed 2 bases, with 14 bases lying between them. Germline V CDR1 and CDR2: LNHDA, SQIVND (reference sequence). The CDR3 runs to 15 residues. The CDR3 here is CASSTETGPNTEAFF. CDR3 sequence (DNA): TGTGCCAGTAGTACTGAGACAGGTCCTAACACTGAAGCTTTCTTT.

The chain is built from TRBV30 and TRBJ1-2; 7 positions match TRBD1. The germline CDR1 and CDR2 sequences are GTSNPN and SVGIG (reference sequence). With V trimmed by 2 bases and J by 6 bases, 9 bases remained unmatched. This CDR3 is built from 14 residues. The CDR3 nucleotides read TGTGCCTGGAGTCGGAGGGGGCAGGCGAATGGCTACACCTTC. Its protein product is CAWSRRGQANGYTF.

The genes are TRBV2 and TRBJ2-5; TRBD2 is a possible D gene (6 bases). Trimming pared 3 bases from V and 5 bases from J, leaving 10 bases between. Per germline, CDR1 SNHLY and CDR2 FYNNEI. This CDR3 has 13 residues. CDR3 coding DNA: TGTGCCAGCAGTGAGGACTATTCCGAGACCCAGTACTTC. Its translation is CASSEDYSETQYF. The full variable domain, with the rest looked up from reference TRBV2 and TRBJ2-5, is EPEVTQTPSHQVTQMGQEVILRCVPISNHLYFYWYRQILGQKVEFLVSFYNNEISEKSEIFDDQFSVERPDGSNFTLKIRSTKLEDSAMYFCASSEDYSETQYFGPGTRLLVL.